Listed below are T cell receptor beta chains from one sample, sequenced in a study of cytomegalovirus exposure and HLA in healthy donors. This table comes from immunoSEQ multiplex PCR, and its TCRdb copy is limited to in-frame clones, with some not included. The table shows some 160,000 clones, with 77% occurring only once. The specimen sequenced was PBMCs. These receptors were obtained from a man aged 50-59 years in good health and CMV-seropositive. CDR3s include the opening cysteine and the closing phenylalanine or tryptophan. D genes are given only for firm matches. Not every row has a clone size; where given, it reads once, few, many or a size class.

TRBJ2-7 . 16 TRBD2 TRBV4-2 CASSQEAGGISYEQYF TGTGCCAGCAGCCAAGAAGCGGGGGGGATTTCCTACGAGCAGTACTTC
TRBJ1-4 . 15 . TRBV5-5 CASSLARISNEKLFF TGTGCCAGCAGCTTGGCCAGAATTTCTAATGAAAAACTGTTTTTT
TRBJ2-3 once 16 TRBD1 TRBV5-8 CASSLKGQAYTDTQYF TGTGCCAGCAGCTTGAAGGGACAGGCTTACACAGATACGCAGTATTTT
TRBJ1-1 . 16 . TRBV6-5 CASSYLATRRDTEAFF TGTGCCAGCAGTTACCTAGCCACAAGACGGGACACTGAAGCTTTCTTT
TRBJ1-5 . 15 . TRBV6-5 CASRRTRGGNQPQHF TGTGCCAGCAGGCGGACCAGGGGTGGTAATCAGCCCCAGCATTTT
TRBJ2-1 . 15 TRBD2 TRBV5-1 CASSAVAGGRNEQFF TGCGCCAGCAGCGCGGTAGCGGGGGGGAGGAATGAGCAGTTCTTC
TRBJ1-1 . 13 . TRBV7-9 CASSRGGVTEAFF TGTGCCAGCAGCAGAGGGGGGGTCACTGAAGCTTTCTTT
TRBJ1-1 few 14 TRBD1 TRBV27 CASTKTGGVTEAFF TGTGCCAGCACTAAGACAGGGGGCGTTACTGAAGCTTTCTTT
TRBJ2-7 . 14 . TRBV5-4 CASSYRASSYEQYF TGTGCCAGCAGTTACAGGGCCAGCTCCTACGAGCAGTACTTC
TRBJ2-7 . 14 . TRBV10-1 CAPRPTLQAYEQYF TGCGCCCCCCGCCCGACATTACAGGCCTACGAGCAGTACTTC